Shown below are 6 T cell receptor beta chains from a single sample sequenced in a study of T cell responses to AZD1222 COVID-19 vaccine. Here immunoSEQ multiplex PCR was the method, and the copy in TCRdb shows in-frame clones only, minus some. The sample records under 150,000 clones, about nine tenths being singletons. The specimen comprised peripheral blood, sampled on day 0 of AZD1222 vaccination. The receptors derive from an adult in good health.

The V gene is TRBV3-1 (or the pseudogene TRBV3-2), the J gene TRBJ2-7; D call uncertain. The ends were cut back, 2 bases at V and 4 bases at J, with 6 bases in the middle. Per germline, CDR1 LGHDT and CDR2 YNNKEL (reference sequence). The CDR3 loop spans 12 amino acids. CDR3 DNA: TGTGCCAGCAGCCAAACTTTGTACGAGCAGTACTTC. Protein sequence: CASSQTLYEQYF.

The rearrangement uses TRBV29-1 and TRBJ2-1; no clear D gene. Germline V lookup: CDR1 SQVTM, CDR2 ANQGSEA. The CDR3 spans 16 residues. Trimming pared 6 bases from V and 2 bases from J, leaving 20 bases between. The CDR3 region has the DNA TGCAGCGTCCAGTTACAAGATTTTTGGACCTACAATGAGCAGTTCTTC. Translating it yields CSVQLQDFWTYNEQFF.

CDR3 coding DNA: TGTGCCAGCAGCCAAGAACGAGGGTGGACTGAAGCTTTCTTT. It is translated as CASSQERGWTEAFF. V gene TRBV3-1 (or the pseudogene TRBV3-2) combines with J gene TRBJ1-1; D gene uncertain. In germline, CDR1 is LGHDT, CDR2 YNNKEL (reference sequence). The V gene lost 0 bases and the J gene lost 5 bases, with 10 bases spanning the gap. The CDR3 length is 14 residues.

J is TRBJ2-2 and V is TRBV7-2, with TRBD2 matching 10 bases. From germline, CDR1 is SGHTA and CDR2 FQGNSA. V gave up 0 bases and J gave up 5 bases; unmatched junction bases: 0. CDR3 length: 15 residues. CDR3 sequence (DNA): TGTGCCAGCAGCTTAGCTAGCGGGAGGACCGGGGAGCTGTTTTTT. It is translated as CASSLASGRTGELFF.

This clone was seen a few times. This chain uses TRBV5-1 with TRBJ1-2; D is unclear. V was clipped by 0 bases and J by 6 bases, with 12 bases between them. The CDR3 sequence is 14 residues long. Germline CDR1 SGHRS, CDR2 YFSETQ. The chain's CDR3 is CASSLVGIKDGYTF. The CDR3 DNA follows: TGCGCCAGCAGCTTGGTAGGGATTAAGGATGGCTACACCTTC.

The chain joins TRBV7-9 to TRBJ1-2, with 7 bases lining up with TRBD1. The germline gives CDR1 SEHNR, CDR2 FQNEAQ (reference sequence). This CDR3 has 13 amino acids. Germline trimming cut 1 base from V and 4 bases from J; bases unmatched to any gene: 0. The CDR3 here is CASSLGTGYGYTF. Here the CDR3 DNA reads TGTGCCAGCAGCTTAGGGACAGGCTATGGCTACACCTTC.